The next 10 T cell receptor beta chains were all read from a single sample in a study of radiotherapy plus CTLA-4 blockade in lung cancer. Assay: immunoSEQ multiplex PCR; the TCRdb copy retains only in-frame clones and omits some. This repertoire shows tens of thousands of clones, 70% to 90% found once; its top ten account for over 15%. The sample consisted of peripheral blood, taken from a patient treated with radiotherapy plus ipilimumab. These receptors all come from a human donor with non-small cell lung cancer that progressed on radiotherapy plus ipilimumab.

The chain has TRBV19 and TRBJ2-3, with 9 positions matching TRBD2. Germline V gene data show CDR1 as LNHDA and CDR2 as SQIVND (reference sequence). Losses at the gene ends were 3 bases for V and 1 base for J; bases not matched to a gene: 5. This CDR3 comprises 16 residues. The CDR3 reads CASSMTSGAGTDTQYF. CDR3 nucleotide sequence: TGTGCCAGTAGTATGACTAGCGGAGCCGGCACAGATACGCAGTATTTT.

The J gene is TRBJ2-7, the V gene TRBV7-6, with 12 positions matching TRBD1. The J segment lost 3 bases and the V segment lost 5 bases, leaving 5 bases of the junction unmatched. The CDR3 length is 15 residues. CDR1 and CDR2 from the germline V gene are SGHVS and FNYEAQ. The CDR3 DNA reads TGTGCCAGCAGCCAGGGACAGGGGGCCGACTACGAGCAGTACTTC. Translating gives CASSQGQGADYEQYF.

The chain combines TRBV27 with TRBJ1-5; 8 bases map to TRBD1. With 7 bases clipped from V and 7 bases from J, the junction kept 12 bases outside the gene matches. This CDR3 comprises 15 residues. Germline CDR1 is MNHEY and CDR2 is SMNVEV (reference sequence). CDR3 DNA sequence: TGTGCCAGCACTTCAGGGGGCGGAGGAGGCCAGCCCCAGCATTTT. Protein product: CASTSGGGGGQPQHF.

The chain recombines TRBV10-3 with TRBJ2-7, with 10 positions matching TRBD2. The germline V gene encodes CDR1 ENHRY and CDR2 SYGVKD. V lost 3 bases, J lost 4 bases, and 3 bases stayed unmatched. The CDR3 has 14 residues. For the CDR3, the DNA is TGTGCCATCAGTGATCTAGCGGGGGCATACGAGCAGTACTTC. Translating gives CAISDLAGAYEQYF.

DNA for the CDR3: TGTGCCAGCAGCCCAACTAGCGGGGGCGCTAGCACAGATACGCAGTATTTT. Protein product: CASSPTSGGASTDTQYF. This chain connects TRBV7-2 to TRBJ2-3; 11 bases line up with TRBD2. The CDR3 sequence is 17 residues long. V trimming: 5 bases; J trimming: 0 bases; junction bases outside the gene matches: 7. Germline V CDR1 and CDR2: SGHTA, FQGNSA.

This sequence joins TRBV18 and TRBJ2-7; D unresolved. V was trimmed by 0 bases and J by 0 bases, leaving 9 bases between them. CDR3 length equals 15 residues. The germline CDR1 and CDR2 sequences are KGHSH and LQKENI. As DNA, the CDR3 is TGTGCCAGCTCACCACCGAGCCCGAGCTCCTACGAGCAGTACTTC. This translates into CASSPPSPSSYEQYF. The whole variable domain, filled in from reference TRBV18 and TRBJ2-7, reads NAGVMQNPRHLVRRRGQEARLRCSPMKGHSHVYWYRQLPEEGLKFMVYLQKENIIDESGMPKERFSAEFPKEGPSILRIQQVVRGDSAAYFCASSPPSPSSYEQYFGPGTRLTVT.

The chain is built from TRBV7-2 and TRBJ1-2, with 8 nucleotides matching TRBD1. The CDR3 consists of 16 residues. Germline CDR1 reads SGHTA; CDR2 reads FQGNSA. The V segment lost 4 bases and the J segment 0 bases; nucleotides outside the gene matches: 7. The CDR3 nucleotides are TGTGCCAGCAGCTCCCGGACAGGGCACACTAACTATGGCTACACCTTC. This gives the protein CASSSRTGHTNYGYTF.

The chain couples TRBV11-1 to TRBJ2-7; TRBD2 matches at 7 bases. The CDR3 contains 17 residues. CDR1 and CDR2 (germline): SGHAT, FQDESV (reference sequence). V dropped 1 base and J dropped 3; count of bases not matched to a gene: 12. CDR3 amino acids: CASSLEGGSGSGYEQYF. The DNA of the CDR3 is TGTGCCAGCAGCTTAGAGGGCGGTAGCGGGTCTGGCTACGAGCAGTACTTC.

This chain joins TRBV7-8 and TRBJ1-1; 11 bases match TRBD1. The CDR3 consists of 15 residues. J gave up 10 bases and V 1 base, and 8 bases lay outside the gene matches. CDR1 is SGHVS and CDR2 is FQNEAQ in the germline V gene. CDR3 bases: TGTGCCAGCAGCTTAGATTGGACAGGGGGCTTAGGAGCTTTCTTT. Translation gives CASSLDWTGGLGAFF.

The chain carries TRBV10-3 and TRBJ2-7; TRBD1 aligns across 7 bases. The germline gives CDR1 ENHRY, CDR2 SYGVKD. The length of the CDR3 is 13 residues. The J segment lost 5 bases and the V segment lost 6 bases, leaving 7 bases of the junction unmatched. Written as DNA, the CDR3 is TGTGCCATCAGCCAGACAGGGCACGACGAGCAGTACTTC. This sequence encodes CAISQTGHDEQYF.